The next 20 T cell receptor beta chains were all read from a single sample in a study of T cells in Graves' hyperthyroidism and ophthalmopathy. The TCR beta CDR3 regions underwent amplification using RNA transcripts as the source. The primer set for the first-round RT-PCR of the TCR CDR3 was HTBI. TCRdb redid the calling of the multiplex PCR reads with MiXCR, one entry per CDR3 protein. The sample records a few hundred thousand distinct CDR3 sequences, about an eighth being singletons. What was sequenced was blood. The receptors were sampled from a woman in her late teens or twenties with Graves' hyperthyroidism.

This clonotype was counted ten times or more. This CDR3 reads CASSRRGQSIYGYTF. In DNA, the CDR3 is TGTGCCAGCAGCCGCCGTGGACAGAGCATCTATGGCTACACCTTC. This chain links TRBV28 with TRBJ1-2, with a weak D call TRBD1 (6 bases). The CDR3 spans 15 residues. Germline V lookup: CDR1 MDHEN, CDR2 SYDVKM. The V and J ends lost 6 bases and 4 bases respectively, with 18 bases between them.

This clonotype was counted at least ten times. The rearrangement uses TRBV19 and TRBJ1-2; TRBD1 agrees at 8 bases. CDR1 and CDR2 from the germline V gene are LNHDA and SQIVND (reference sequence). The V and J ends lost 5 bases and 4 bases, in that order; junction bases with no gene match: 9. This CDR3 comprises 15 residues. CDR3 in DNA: TGTGCCAGTAGTGTGGACAGGGAAACTGTCTATGGCTACACCTTC. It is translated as CASSVDRETVYGYTF. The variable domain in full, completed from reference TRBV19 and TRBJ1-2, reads DGGITQSPKYLFRKEGQNVTLSCEQNLNHDAMYWYRQDPGQGLRLIYYSQIVNDFQKGDIAEGYSVSREKKESFPLTVTSAQKNPTAFYLCASSVDRETVYGYTFGSGTRLTVV.

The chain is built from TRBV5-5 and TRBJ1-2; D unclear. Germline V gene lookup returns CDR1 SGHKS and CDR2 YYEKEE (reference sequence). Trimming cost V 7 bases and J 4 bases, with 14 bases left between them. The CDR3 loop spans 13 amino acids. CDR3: CASLWAIGYGYTF. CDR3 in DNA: TGTGCCAGCCTCTGGGCGATCGGCTATGGCTACACCTTC. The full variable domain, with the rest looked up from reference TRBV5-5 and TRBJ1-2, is DAGVTQSPTHLIKTRGQQVTLRCSPISGHKSVSWYQQVLGQGPQFIFQYYEKEERGRGNFPDRFSARQFPNYSSELNVNALLLGDSALYLCASLWAIGYGYTFGSGTRLTVV.

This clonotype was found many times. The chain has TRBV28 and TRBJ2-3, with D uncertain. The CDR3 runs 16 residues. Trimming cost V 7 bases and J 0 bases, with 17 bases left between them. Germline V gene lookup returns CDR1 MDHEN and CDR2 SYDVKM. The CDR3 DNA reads TGTGCCAGCACCACCGGATCTGGATCTAGCACAGATACGCAGTATTTT. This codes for CASTTGSGSSTDTQYF. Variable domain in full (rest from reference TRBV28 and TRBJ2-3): DVKVTQSSRYLVKRTGEKVFLECVQDMDHENMFWYRQDPGLGLRLIYFSYDVKMKEKGDIPEGYSVSREKKERFSLILESASTNQTSMYLCASTTGSGSSTDTQYFGPGTRLTVL.

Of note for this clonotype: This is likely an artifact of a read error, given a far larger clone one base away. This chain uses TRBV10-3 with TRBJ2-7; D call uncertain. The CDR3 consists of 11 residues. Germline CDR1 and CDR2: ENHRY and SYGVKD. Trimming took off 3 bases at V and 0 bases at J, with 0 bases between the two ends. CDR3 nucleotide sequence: TGTGCCATCAGTGACTCCTACGAGCAGTACTTC. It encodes CAISDSYEQYF.

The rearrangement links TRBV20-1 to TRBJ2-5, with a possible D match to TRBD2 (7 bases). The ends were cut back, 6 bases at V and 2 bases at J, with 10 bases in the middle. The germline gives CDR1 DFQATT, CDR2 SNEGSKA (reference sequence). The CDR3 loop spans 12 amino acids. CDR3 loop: CSAGGVQETQYF. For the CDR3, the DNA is TGCAGTGCAGGGGGGGTACAAGAGACCCAGTACTTC.

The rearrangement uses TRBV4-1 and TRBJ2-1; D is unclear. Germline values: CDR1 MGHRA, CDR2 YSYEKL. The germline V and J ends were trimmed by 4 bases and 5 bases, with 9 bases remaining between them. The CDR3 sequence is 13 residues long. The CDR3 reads CASSLSRNNEQFF. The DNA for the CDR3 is TGCGCCAGCAGCCTTAGCCGAAACAATGAGCAGTTCTTC.

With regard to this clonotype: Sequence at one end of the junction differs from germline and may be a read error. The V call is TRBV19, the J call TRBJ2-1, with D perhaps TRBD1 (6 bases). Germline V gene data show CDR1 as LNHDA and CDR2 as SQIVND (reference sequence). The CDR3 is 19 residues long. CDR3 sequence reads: CASTLGLLPRDNSYSEQFF. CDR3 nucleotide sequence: TGTGCCAGTACCCTAGGACTTCTACCCAGGGACAACTCCTACAGTGAGCAGTTCTTC.

The CDR3 reads CASSEPGQGANEQFF. DNA of the CDR3: TGTGCCAGCAGTGAGCCGGGACAGGGGGCGAATGAGCAGTTCTTC. The chain employs TRBV28 and TRBJ2-1, with 12 bases identical to TRBD1. V was pared by 5 bases and J by 7 bases, with 6 bases of the junction left unmatched. The V gene's germline CDR1 is MDHEN and CDR2 SYDVKM. This CDR3 has 15 residues.

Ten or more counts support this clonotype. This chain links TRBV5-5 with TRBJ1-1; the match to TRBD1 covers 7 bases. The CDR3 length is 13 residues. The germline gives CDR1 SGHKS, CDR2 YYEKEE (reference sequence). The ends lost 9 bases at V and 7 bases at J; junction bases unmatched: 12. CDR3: CATTRDRDSEAFF. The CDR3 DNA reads TGTGCCACCACAAGGGACAGAGATAGTGAAGCTTTCTTT.

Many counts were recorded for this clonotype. The CDR3, as DNA: TGTGCCAGCAGTCGACCCCTTCCCAGCTACGAGCAGTACTTC. As protein: CASSRPLPSYEQYF. The chain couples TRBV28 to TRBJ2-7; D not certain. Germline V CDR1 and CDR2: MDHEN, SYDVKM. The V end lost 5 bases, the J end lost 3 bases, and 14 bases lay between the germline ends. The CDR3 is made up of 14 amino acids. Full variable domain (missing parts from reference TRBV28 and TRBJ2-7): DVKVTQSSRYLVKRTGEKVFLECVQDMDHENMFWYRQDPGLGLRLIYFSYDVKMKEKGDIPEGYSVSREKKERFSLILESASTNQTSMYLCASSRPLPSYEQYFGPGTRLTVT.

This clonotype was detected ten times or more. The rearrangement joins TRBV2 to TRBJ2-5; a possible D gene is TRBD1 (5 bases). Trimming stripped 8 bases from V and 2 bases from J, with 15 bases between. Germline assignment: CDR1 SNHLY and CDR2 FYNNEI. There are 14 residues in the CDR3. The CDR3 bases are TGTGCCAGCTACCTTGGGGCTGGACAAGAGACCCAGTACTTC. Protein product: CASYLGAGQETQYF.

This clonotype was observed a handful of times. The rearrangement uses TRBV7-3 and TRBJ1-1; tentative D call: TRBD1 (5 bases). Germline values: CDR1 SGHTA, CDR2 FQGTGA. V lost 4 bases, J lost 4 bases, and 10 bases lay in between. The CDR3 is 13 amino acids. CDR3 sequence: CASSYTRGTEAFF. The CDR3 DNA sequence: TGTGCCAGCAGCTATACGAGGGGCACTGAAGCTTTCTTT.

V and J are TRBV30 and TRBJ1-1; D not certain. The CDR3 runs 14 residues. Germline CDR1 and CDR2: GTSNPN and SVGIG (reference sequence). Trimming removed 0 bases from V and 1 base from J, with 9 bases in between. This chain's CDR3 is CAWSVGSRNTEAFF. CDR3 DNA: TGTGCCTGGAGTGTGGGTAGTCGGAACACTGAAGCTTTCTTT.

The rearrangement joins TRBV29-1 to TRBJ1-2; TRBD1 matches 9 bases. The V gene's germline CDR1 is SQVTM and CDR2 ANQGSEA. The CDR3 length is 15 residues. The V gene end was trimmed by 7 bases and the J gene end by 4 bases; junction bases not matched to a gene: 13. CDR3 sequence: CSAISTQGAGYGYTF. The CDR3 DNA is TGCAGCGCAATATCCACACAGGGGGCAGGCTATGGCTACACCTTC.

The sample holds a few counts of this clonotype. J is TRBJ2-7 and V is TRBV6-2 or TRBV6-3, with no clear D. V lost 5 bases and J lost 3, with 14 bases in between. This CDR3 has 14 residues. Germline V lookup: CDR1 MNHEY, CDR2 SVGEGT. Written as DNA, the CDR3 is TGTGCCAGCAGTCCCACAATAGACCGCTACGAGCAGTACTTC. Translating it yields CASSPTIDRYEQYF.

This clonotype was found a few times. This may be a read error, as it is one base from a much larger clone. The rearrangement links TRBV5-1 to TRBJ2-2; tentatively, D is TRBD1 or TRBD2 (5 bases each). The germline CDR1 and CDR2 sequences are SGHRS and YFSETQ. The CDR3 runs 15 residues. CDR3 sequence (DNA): TGCGCCAGCAGCTTGGGATACGACAGAACCGGGGAGCTGCTTTTT. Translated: CASSLGYDRTGELLF.

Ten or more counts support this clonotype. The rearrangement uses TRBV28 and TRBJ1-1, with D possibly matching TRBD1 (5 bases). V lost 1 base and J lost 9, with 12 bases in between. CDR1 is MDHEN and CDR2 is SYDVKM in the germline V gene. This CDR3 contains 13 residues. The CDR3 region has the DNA TGTGCCAGCAGTTTATCTTTGGGGGTTCAAGCTTTCTTT. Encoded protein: CASSLSLGVQAFF.

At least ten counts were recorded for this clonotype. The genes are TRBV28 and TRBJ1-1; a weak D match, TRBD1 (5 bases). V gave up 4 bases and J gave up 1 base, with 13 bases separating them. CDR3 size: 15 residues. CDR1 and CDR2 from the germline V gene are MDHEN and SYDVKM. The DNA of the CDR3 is TGTGCCAGCAGTTCCTGGACACCTAAGAACACTGAAGCTTTCTTT. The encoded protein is CASSSWTPKNTEAFF.

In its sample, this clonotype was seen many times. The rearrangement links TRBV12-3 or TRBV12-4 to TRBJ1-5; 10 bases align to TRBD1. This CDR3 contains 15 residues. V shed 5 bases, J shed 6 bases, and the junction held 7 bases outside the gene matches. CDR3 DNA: TGTGCCAGCAGTCGGGGGACAGGGGTCGGTCAGCCCCAGCATTTT. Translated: CASSRGTGVGQPQHF.